This is a list of T cell receptor beta chains from one sample in a study of blood T cell repertoires in COVID-19. The protocol was immunoSEQ multiplex PCR, while the TCRdb copy is restricted to in-frame clones and leaves out a portion. The data show 130,000 to 150,000 clones, approximately 91% seen once. The source material was peripheral blood. These receptors were collected from a human donor in a cohort sampled during active COVID-19. CDR3s include the opening cysteine and the closing phenylalanine or tryptophan. The D gene is left open where the match is weak. Not all rows give a size; the values are once, few, many and, for expanded clones, a class.

once	TRBV5-1	13	TRBJ1-5	-	CASSLDTYQPQHF	TGCGCCAGCAGCTTGGACACCTATCAGCCCCAGCATTTT
-	TRBV3-1/TRBV3-2	18	TRBJ1-1	TRBD1	CASSRPGTGGMVNTEAFF	TGTGCCAGCAGCAGGCCCGGGACAGGGGGCATGGTGAACACTGAAGCTTTCTTT
-	TRBV10-3	14	TRBJ2-1	TRBD2	CATQGLADDNEQFF	TGTGCCACGCAGGGACTAGCTGACGACAATGAGCAGTTCTTC
-	TRBV19	14	TRBJ2-1	-	CASTWGGRYNEQFF	TGTGCCAGTACATGGGGGGGGCGCTACAATGAGCAGTTCTTC
-	TRBV28	13	TRBJ1-6	-	CASSTGKESPLHF	TGTGCCAGCAGCACAGGGAAAGAGTCACCCCTCCACTTT
-	TRBV10-3	15	TRBJ2-1	-	CAISEISFINNEQFF	TGTGCCATCAGTGAGATTAGCTTTATCAACAATGAGCAGTTCTTC
few	TRBV4-3	15	TRBJ2-5	-	CASSLTHGGLETQYF	TGCGCCAGCAGCCTTACACATGGGGGGTTGGAGACCCAGTACTTC
-	TRBV2	10	TRBJ2-7	-	CASEDYEQYF	TGTGCCAGCGAGGACTACGAGCAGTACTTC
-	TRBV6-2/TRBV6-3	15	TRBJ2-5	-	CASSSYREIQETQYF	TGTGCCAGCAGCTCCTACAGAGAAATACAAGAGACCCAGTACTTC
-	TRBV5-1	14	TRBJ2-3	-	CASSFNERYDTQYF	TGCGCCAGCAGCTTCAATGAACGGTATGATACGCAGTATTTT
once	TRBV7-8	14	TRBJ1-1	-	CASSSSTGYTEAFF	TGTGCCAGCAGCTCCTCGACAGGCTACACTGAAGCTTTCTTT
-	TRBV5-1	15	TRBJ2-3	TRBD2	CASSFAGVSTDTQYF	TGCGCCAGCAGCTTTGCGGGAGTTAGCACAGATACGCAGTATTTT
-	TRBV7-2	12	TRBJ2-1	-	CASRTLAQEQFF	TGTGCCAGCAGGACACTAGCTCAGGAGCAGTTCTTC
-	TRBV19	13	TRBJ1-6	TRBD1	CASSTGGDSPLHF	TGTGCCAGTAGTACAGGGGGCGATTCACCCCTCCACTTT
-	TRBV19	13	TRBJ2-2	-	CASSTTVGGELFF	TGTGCCAGTAGTACGACAGTAGGCGGGGAGCTGTTTTTT
-	TRBV28	16	TRBJ1-3	-	CATKRNRVSSGNTIYF	TGTGCCACCAAAAGGAACAGGGTGAGCTCTGGAAACACCATATATTTT